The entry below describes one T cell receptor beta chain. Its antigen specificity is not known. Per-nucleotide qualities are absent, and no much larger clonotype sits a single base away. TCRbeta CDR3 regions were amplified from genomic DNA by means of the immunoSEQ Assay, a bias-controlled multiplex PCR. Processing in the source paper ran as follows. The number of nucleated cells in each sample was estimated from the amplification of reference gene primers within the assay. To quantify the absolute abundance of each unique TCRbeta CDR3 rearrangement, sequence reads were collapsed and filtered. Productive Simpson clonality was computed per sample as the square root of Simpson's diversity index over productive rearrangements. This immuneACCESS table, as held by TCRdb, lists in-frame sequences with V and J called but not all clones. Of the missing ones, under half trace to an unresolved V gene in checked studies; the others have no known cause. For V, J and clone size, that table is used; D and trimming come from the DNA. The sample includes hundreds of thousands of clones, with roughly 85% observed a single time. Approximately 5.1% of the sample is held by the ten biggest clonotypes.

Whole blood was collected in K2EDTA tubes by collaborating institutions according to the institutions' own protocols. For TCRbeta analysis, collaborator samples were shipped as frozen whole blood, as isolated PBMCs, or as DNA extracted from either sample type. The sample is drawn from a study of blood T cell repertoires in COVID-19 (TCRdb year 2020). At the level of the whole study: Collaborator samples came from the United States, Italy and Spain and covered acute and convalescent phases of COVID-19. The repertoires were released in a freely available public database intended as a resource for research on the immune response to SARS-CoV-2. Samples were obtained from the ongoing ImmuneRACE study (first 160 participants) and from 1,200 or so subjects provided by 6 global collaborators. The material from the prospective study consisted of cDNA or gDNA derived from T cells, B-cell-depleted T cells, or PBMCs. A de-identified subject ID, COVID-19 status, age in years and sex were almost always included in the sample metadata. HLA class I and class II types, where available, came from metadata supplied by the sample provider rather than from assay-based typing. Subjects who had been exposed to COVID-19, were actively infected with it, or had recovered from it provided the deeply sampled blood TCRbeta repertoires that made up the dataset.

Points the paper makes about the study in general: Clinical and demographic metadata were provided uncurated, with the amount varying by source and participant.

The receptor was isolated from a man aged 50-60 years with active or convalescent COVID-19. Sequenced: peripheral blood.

The bases read TGTGCCAGCAGCTTAGGGGCGGGAGGCACAGATACGCAGTATTTT. It codes for CASSLGAGGTDTQYF. The rearrangement joined TRBV7-8 to TRBJ2-3, with 7 central nucleotides matching TRBD2. Based on the germline V gene, the CDR1 and CDR2 sequences are SGHVS and FQNEAQ. Germline trimming amounts to 1 base on V and 1 base on J, with 2 as the count of junction bases outside the gene matches. The CDR3 numbers 15 residues from cysteine through phenylalanine. CDR3 DNA is the only sequence kept; it has 45 bases, read in frame from the first base.